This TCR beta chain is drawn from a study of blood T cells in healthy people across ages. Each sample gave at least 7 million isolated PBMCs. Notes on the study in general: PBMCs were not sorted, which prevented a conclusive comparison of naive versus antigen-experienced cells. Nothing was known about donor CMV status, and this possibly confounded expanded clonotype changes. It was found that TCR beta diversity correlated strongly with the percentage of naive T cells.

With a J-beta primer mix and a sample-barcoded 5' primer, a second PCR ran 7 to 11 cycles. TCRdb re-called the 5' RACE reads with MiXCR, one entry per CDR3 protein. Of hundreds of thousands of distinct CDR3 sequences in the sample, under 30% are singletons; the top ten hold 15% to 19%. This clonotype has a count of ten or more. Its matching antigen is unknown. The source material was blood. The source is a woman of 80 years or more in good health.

Written as DNA, the CDR3 is TGTGCCAGCAGTCCCGGGGACAGGGCGGGCTCCTACAATGAGCAGTTCTTC. This codes for CASSPGDRAGSYNEQFF. The chain uses TRBV27 and TRBJ2-1; TRBD1 matches at 9 bases. CDR3 length: 17 residues. The V and J ends lost 5 bases and 0 bases, in that order; junction bases with no gene match: 8. Germline V lookup: CDR1 MNHEY, CDR2 SMNVEV (reference sequence).